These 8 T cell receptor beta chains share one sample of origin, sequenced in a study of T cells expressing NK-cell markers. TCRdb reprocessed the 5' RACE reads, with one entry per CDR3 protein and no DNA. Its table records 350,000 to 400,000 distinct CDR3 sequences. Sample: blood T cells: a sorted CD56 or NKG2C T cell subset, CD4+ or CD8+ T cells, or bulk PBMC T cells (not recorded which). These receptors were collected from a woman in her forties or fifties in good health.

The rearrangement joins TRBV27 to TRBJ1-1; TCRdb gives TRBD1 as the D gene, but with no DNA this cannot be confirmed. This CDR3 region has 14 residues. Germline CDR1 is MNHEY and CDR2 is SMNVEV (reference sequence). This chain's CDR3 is CASSLNPPTGLAFF.

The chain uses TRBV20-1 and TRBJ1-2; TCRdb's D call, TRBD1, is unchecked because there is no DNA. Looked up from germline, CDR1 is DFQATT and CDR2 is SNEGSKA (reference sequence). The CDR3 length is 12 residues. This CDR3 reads CSAMGGAYGYTF.

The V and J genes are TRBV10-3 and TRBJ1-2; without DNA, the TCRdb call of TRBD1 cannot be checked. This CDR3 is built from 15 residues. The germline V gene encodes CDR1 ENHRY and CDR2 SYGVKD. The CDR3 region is CAISEKGQQNYGYTF.

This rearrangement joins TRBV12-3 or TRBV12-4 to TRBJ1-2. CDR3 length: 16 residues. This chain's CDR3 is CASSFLPRGAGYGYTF.

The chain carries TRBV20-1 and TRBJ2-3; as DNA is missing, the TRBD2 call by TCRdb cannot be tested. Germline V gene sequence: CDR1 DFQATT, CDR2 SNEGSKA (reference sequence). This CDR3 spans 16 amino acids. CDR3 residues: CSASGFEREGRDTQYF.

The CDR3 reads CASSLSQFGGEQFF. V and J are TRBV5-1 and TRBJ2-1; with no DNA, the TCRdb D assignment of TRBD2 cannot be verified. Germline values: CDR1 SGHRS, CDR2 YFSETQ. The CDR3 has 14 amino acids.

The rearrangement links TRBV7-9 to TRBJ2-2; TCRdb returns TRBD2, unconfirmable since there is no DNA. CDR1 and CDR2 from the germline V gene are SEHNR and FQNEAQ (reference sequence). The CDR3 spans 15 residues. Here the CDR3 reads CASSPSGSNTGELFF.

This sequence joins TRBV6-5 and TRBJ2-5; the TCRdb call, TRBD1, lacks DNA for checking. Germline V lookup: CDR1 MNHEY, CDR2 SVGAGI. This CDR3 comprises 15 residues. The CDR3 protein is CASSYGAAPKRTQYF.